The 27 T cell receptor beta chains below all came from one sample that was sequenced in a study of cytomegalovirus exposure and HLA in healthy donors. The method was immunoSEQ multiplex PCR; TCRdb's version includes in-frame clones alone and lacks a portion of them. The repertoire includes about 95,000 clones, 75% to 90% of them detected once, and roughly 20% sits in the top ten. The material sequenced was PBMCs. Source of these receptors: a young man in good health and CMV-seropositive.

V is TRBV5-1 and J is TRBJ1-1; TRBD1 matches 10 bases. Germline V gene lookup returns CDR1 SGHRS and CDR2 YFSETQ. The CDR3 runs to 15 residues. The V and J ends lost 2 bases and 6 bases, in that order; junction bases with no gene match: 7. This CDR3 is CASSFLGQGTSEAFF. CDR3 sequence (DNA): TGCGCCAGCAGCTTTTTGGGACAGGGGACGTCTGAAGCTTTCTTT.

The chain joins TRBV4-1 to TRBJ1-4, with 7 nucleotides matching TRBD1. With V trimmed by 4 bases and J by 8 bases, 7 bases remained unmatched. The CDR3 is made up of 14 amino acids. Germline V gene data show CDR1 as MGHRA and CDR2 as YSYEKL. The CDR3 DNA follows: TGCGCCAGCAGCCCTGGGACAGACAGGGAAAAACTGTTTTTT. Translation gives CASSPGTDREKLFF.

The chain couples TRBV7-9 to TRBJ1-5, with 11 bases aligning to TRBD1. This CDR3 spans 16 amino acids. V was pared by 1 base and J by 6 bases, with 5 bases of the junction left unmatched. CDR1 SEHNR and CDR2 FQNEAQ come from the germline V gene (reference sequence). CDR3 in amino acids: CASSLGGQGAGQPQHF. Here the CDR3 DNA reads TGTGCCAGCAGCTTAGGTGGACAGGGGGCTGGTCAGCCCCAGCATTTT.

The chain is built from TRBV27 and TRBJ1-4, with D perhaps matching TRBD1 (5 bases). V dropped 8 bases and J dropped 4 bases, with 8 bases sitting between them. The CDR3 is 12 residues long. The germline CDR1 and CDR2 sequences are MNHEY and SMNVEV (reference sequence). The CDR3 DNA sequence: TGTGCCAGCCGGGGGAATAATGAAAAACTGTTTTTT. Protein product: CASRGNNEKLFF. The variable domain in full, with the rest retrieved from reference TRBV27 and TRBJ1-4, is EAQVTQNPRYLITVTGKKLTVTCSQNMNHEYMSWYRQDPGLGLRQIYYSMNVEVTDKGDVPEGYKVSRKEKRNFPLILESPSPNQTSLYFCASRGNNEKLFFGSGTQLSVL.

Here the CDR3 reads CASGLVLTGSLPEKLFF. CDR3 DNA: TGTGCTAGTGGTTTGGTACTGACAGGCTCCCTTCCTGAAAAACTGTTTTTT. The chain joins TRBV12-5 to TRBJ1-4; maybe TRBD1 (6 bases). With 0 bases removed from V and 7 bases from J, the gap between germline ends came to 18 bases. CDR1 and CDR2 from the germline V gene are LGHNT and FRNRAP. This CDR3 region has 17 residues.

The gene calls are TRBV2 and TRBJ2-1; 12 bases line up with TRBD2. Germline loops: CDR1 SNHLY, CDR2 FYNNEI. The CDR3 extends over 14 amino acids. V shed 7 bases, J shed 8 bases, and the junction held 6 bases outside the gene matches. Here the CDR3 DNA reads TGTGCCAGCAACCTAGCGGGAGGGTTAGATGAGCAGTTCTTC. Translated, it gives CASNLAGGLDEQFF. The variable domain in full, completed from reference TRBV2 and TRBJ2-1, reads EPEVTQTPSHQVTQMGQEVILRCVPISNHLYFYWYRQILGQKVEFLVSFYNNEISEKSEIFDDQFSVERPDGSNFTLKIRSTKLEDSAMYFCASNLAGGLDEQFFGPGTRLTVL.

The chain recombines TRBV7-9 with TRBJ1-2; possible D gene TRBD1, 6 bases. This CDR3 has 16 amino acids. The V end was cut by 5 bases, the J end by 4 bases, with 20 bases between. Germline CDR1 and CDR2: SEHNR and FQNEAQ (reference sequence). The CDR3 region is CASSIRPRGLSYGYTF. CDR3 bases: TGTGCCAGCAGCATAAGACCCAGGGGCTTATCCTATGGCTACACCTTC.

This chain joins TRBV6-5 and TRBJ2-2, with D possibly TRBD1 on 6 matching bases. The CDR3 runs to 13 residues. The germline gives CDR1 MNHEY, CDR2 SVGAGI. V was shortened by 4 bases and J by 4 bases, with 7 bases between the two germline ends. The CDR3, as DNA: TGTGCCAGCAGTTGGGACATCACCGGGGAGCTGTTTTTT. Its translation is CASSWDITGELFF.

This chain uses TRBV5-4 with TRBJ1-4, with D uncertain. Trimming took off 5 bases at V and 3 bases at J, with 14 bases between the two ends. From germline, CDR1 is SGHNT and CDR2 YYREEE (reference sequence). This CDR3 is 15 amino acids long. CDR3 loop: CASRIAGSANEKLFF. DNA for the CDR3: TGTGCCAGCAGAATTGCAGGATCGGCTAATGAAAAACTGTTTTTT.

This chain's CDR3 is CASSGDHEQFF. As DNA, the CDR3 is TGCGCCAGCAGCGGAGACCATGAGCAGTTCTTC. The chain has TRBV5-1 and TRBJ2-1; D ambiguous. Germline V gives CDR1 SGHRS, CDR2 YFSETQ. Trimming shortened V by 4 bases and J by 8 bases, and 7 bases separated the two germline ends. CDR3 length: 11 residues.

This chain connects TRBV7-9 to TRBJ2-7, with a tentative D call TRBD1 (6 bases). The germline gives CDR1 SEHNR, CDR2 FQNEAQ (reference sequence). Trimming shortened V by 3 bases and J by 5 bases, and 14 bases separated the two germline ends. CDR3 length: 14 residues. The CDR3: CASSLLTGHHEQYF. The CDR3 coding sequence is TGTGCCAGCAGCTTGTTAACAGGGCACCACGAGCAGTACTTC.

This clone was found once. This rearrangement joins TRBV5-1 to TRBJ1-2; 7 bases line up with TRBD1. Unmatched junction bases numbered 6, after V lost 2 bases and J lost 2 bases. The germline gives CDR1 SGHRS, CDR2 YFSETQ. The CDR3 contains 15 residues. CDR3 sequence: CASSFQPGQNYGYTF. The CDR3 region has the DNA TGCGCCAGCAGCTTTCAGCCGGGACAGAACTATGGCTACACCTTC. Looking up the rest from reference TRBV5-1 and TRBJ1-2 gives the full variable domain: KAGVTQTPRYLIKTRGQQVTLSCSPISGHRSVSWYQQTPGQGLQFLFEYFSETQRNKGNFPGRFSGRQFSNSRSEMNVSTLELGDSALYLCASSFQPGQNYGYTFGSGTRLTVV.

The V and J genes are TRBV6-4 and TRBJ1-2, with 8 bases fitting TRBD1. The CDR3 loop spans 13 amino acids. V lost 6 bases to trimming and J lost 7 bases; unmatched junction nucleotides: 7. CDR1 and CDR2 from the germline V gene are MRHNA and SNTAGT. CDR3 region: CASSMTGEGGYTF. CDR3 bases: TGTGCCAGCAGCATGACAGGGGAGGGTGGCTACACCTTC.

The gene calls are TRBV7-9 and TRBJ2-5; D ambiguous. The germline gives CDR1 SEHNR, CDR2 FQNEAQ (reference sequence). The CDR3 length is 14 residues. Trimming pared 0 bases from V and 3 bases from J, leaving 8 bases between. CDR3 in DNA: TGTGCCAGCAGCTTAGCGTCCACAGAAGAGACCCAGTACTTC. It specifies CASSLASTEETQYF.

The V gene is TRBV10-1, the J gene TRBJ2-7; weak D call: TRBD1 (6 bases). The germline V gene encodes CDR1 WNHNN and CDR2 SYGVQD (reference sequence). Trimming took off 3 bases at V and 6 bases at J, with 12 bases between the two ends. The CDR3 totals 13 residues. CDR3 bases: TGCGCCAGCAGTGATAACAGGGCCGGCGAGCAGTACTTC. Translated, it gives CASSDNRAGEQYF.

V gene TRBV29-1 combines with J gene TRBJ1-1, with TRBD1 as a possible D gene (6 bases). Germline V CDR1 and CDR2: SQVTM, ANQGSEA. V lost 8 bases and J lost 0, with 10 bases in between. This CDR3 has 12 amino acids. CDR3: CSRTDMNTEAFF. The CDR3, as DNA: TGCAGCAGGACAGATATGAACACTGAAGCTTTCTTT.

The chain employs TRBV7-9 and TRBJ2-1; the match to TRBD1 covers 10 bases. This CDR3 has 18 amino acids. With 4 bases clipped from V and 3 bases from J, the junction kept 12 bases outside the gene matches. Per the germline V gene, CDR1 is SEHNR and CDR2 is FQNEAQ (reference sequence). CDR3 sequence reads: CASSYQTTGGILYNEQFF. In nucleotides, the CDR3 is TGTGCCAGCAGCTACCAGACGACAGGGGGCATCCTCTACAATGAGCAGTTCTTC. The full variable domain, with the rest looked up from reference TRBV7-9 and TRBJ2-1, is DTGVSQNPRHKITKRGQNVTFRCDPISEHNRLYWYRQTLGQGPEFLTYFQNEAQLEKSRLLSDRFSAERPKGSFSTLEIQRTEQGDSAMYLCASSYQTTGGILYNEQFFGPGTRLTVL.

The V call is TRBV5-1, the J call TRBJ2-5; 8 bases are shared with TRBD2. With 0 bases clipped from V and 6 bases from J, the junction kept 7 bases outside the gene matches. CDR3 length: 15 amino acids. Germline CDR1 and CDR2: SGHRS and YFSETQ. Here the CDR3 reads CASSLDSGGYQTQYF. CDR3 coding DNA: TGCGCCAGCAGCTTGGATTCGGGAGGGTATCAGACCCAGTACTTC.

This clone was seen once. V is TRBV5-8 and J is TRBJ2-1; TRBD1 aligns across 8 bases. V dropped 4 bases and J dropped 7; count of bases not matched to a gene: 4. The CDR3 length is 13 residues. The germline gives CDR1 SGHTS, CDR2 YDEGEE. CDR3 nucleotides: TGTGCCAGCAGCGCATGGACAGGGAATGAGCAGTTCTTC. This encodes CASSAWTGNEQFF.

The genes are TRBV4-1 and TRBJ2-1; 8 positions agree with TRBD2. J was trimmed by 3 bases and V by 1 base; bases with no gene match: 11. This CDR3 region has 18 residues. The germline gives CDR1 MGHRA, CDR2 YSYEKL. CDR3 coding DNA: TGCGCCAGCAGCCAAGTACTGAAAGCGGGAGTCAGCTACAATGAGCAGTTCTTC. Amino acid sequence: CASSQVLKAGVSYNEQFF.

CDR3 in DNA: TGTGCCAGCAGTTACGGCGGCGGCTACACCTTC. Translation: CASSYGGGYTF. J is TRBJ1-2 and V is TRBV6-1; no definite D call. Germline V CDR1 and CDR2: MNHNS, SASEGT. V lost 5 bases and J lost 8, with 9 bases in between. The CDR3 has 11 residues.

The V call is TRBV10-1, the J call TRBJ2-3, with 12 bases that match TRBD1. The CDR3 contains 15 residues. V shed 8 bases, J shed 3 bases, and the junction held 6 bases outside the gene matches. The V gene's germline CDR1 is WNHNN and CDR2 SYGVQD (reference sequence). The DNA for the CDR3 is TGCGCCAGCTCGCGGGGACAGGGGGCAACAGATACGCAGTATTTT. It encodes CASSRGQGATDTQYF.

The chain joins TRBV9 to TRBJ2-3; TRBD2 might be the D (5 bases). Germline loops: CDR1 SGDLS, CDR2 YYNGEE. The V gene lost 0 bases and the J gene lost 10 bases, with 24 bases spanning the gap. This CDR3 has 17 residues. CDR3 coding DNA: TGTGCCAGCAGCGTAGGCCTAGGATTGGGAGCCACTACCCCGCAGTATTTT. Its protein is CASSVGLGLGATTPQYF.

The V gene is TRBV7-6, the J gene TRBJ1-4; D is perhaps TRBD1 (6 bases). The germline CDR1 and CDR2 sequences are SGHVS and FNYEAQ. The ends were cut back, 5 bases at V and 8 bases at J, with 15 bases in the middle. The CDR3 is made up of 14 amino acids. CDR3 in amino acids: CASSPGDDGEKLFF. CDR3 in DNA: TGTGCCAGCAGCCCAGGGGACGATGGGGAAAAACTGTTTTTT.

The CDR3 region has the DNA TGCGCCAGCAGTCGCGGGACGGGAGATACGCAGTATTTT. This sequence encodes CASSRGTGDTQYF. The chain couples TRBV10-1 to TRBJ2-3; TRBD2 might be the D (6 bases). CDR1 is WNHNN and CDR2 is SYGVQD in the germline V gene (reference sequence). The V gene lost 5 bases and the J gene lost 5 bases, with 11 bases spanning the gap. The CDR3 runs 13 residues.

J is TRBJ1-3 and V is TRBV13; 8 nucleotides match TRBD1. V shed 5 bases, J shed 3 bases, and the junction held 9 bases outside the gene matches. The CDR3 is 16 amino acids. The germline V gene encodes CDR1 PRHDT and CDR2 FYEKMQ (reference sequence). The CDR3 DNA is TGTGCCAGCAGCCTAGAGACAGGGGAAGGTGGAAACACCATATATTTT. Encoded protein: CASSLETGEGGNTIYF.

The J gene is TRBJ2-7, the V gene TRBV5-1; 8 bases map to TRBD1. The trim removed 4 bases at V and 3 bases at J, leaving 9 bases unmatched. This CDR3 contains 15 residues. Germline V gene lookup returns CDR1 SGHRS and CDR2 YFSETQ. The CDR3 nucleotides read TGCGCCAGCAGCGGCGGGTTGGACAGGGTCTACGAGCAGTACTTC. Protein sequence: CASSGGLDRVYEQYF.